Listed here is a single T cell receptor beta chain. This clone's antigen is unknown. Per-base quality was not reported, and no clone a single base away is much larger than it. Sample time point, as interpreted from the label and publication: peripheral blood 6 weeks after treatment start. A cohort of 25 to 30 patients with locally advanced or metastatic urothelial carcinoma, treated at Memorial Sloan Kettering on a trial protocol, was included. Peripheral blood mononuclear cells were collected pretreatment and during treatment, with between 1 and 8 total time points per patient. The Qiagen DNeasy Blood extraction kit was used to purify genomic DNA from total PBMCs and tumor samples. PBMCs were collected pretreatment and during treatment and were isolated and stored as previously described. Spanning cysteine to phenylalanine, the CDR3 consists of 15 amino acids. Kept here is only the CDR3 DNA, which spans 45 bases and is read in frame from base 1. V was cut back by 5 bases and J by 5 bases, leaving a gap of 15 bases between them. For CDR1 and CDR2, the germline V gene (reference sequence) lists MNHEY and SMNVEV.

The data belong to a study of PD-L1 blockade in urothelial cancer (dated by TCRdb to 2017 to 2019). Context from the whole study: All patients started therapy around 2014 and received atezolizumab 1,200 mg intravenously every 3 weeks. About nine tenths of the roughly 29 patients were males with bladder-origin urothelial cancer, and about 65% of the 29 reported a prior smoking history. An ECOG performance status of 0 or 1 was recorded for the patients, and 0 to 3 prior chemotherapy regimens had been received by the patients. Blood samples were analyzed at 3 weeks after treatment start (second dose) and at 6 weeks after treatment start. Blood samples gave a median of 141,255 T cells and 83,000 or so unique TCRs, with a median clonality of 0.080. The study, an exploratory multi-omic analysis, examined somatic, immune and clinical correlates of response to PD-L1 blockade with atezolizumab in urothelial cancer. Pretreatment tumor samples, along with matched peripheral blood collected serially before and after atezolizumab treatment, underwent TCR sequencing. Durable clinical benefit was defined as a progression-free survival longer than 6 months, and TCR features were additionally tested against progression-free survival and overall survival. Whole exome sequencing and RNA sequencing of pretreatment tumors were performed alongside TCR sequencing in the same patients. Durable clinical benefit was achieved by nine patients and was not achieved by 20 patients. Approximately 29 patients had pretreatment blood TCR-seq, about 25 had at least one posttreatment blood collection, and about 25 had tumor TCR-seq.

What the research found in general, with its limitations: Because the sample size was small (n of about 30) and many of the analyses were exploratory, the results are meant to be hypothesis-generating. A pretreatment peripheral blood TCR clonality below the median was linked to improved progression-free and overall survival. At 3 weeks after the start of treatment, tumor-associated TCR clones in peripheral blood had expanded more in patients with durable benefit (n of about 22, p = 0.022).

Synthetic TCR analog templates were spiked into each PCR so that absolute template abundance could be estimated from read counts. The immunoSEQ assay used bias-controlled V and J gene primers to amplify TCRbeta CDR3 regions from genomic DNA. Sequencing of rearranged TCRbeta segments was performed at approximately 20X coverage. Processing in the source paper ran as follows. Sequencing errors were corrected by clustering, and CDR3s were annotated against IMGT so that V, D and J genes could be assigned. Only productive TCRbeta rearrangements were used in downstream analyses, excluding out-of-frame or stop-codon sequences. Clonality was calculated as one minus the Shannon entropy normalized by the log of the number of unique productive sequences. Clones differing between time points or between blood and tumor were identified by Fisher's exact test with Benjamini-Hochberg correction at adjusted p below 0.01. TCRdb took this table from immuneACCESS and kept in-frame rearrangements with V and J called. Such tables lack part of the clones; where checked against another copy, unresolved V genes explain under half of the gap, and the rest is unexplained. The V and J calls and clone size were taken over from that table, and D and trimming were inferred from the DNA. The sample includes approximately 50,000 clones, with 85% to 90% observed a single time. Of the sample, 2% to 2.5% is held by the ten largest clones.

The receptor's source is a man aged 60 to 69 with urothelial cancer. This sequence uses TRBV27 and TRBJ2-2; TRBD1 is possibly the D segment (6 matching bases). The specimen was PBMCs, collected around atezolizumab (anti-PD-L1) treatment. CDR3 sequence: CASSIDRITTGELFF. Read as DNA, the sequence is TGTGCCAGCAGTATCGACAGGATTACTACCGGGGAGCTGTTTTTT.